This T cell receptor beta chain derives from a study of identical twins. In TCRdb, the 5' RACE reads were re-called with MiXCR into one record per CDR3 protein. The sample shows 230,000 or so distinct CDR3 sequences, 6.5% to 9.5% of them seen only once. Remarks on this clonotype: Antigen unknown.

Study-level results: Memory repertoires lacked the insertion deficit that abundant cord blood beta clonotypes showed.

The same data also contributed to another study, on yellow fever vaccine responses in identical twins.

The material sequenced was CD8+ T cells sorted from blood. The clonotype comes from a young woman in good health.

CDR3 sequence reads: CASSLSRGTWDEQFF. CDR3 DNA: TGTGCCAGCAGCTTGTCCAGGGGGACTTGGGATGAGCAGTTCTTC. The chain employs TRBV7-9 and TRBJ2-1; TRBD1 might be the D (7 bases). The germline V and J ends were trimmed by 3 bases and 8 bases, with 17 bases remaining between them. The CDR3 consists of 15 residues. Germline V gene lookup returns CDR1 SEHNR and CDR2 FQNEAQ (reference sequence).